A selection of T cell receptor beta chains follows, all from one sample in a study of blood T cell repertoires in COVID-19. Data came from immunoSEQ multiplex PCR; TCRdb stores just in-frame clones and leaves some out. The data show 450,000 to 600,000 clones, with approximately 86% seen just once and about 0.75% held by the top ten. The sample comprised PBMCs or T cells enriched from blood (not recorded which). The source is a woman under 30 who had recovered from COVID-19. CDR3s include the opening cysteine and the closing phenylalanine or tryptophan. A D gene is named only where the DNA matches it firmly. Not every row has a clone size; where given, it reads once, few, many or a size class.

cdr3_nt: TGTGCCAGCAGCCTACGGGACAGGGAGGGCACCGGGGAGCTGTTTTTT
cdr3_aa: CASSLRDREGTGELFF
j_call: TRBJ2-2
clone_size: once
d_call: TRBD1
v_call: TRBV7-6

cdr3_nt: TGTGCCAGCAGGACCGGGACAGGAGGGTACGAGCAGTACTTC
cdr3_aa: CASRTGTGGYEQYF
j_call: TRBJ2-7
clone_size: few
d_call: TRBD1
v_call: TRBV28

cdr3_nt: TGTGCCAGCTCACCGGGGACAGCTAACTATGGCTACACCTTC
cdr3_aa: CASSPGTANYGYTF
j_call: TRBJ1-2
clone_size: NA
d_call: TRBD1
v_call: TRBV18

cdr3_nt: TGCGCCAGCAGCCAAGATCATATAGGGGGTGGCTACACCTTC
cdr3_aa: CASSQDHIGGGYTF
j_call: TRBJ1-2
clone_size: NA
d_call: NA
v_call: TRBV4-1

cdr3_nt: TGTGCCAGCAGCCGAGGACAGCCAGGAGGTGGGCCCCAGCATTTT
cdr3_aa: CASSRGQPGGGPQHF
j_call: TRBJ1-5
clone_size: NA
d_call: NA
v_call: TRBV7-6

cdr3_nt: TGCGCCAGCAGCTTGGCCATCGGTATCAATGAAAAACTGTTTTTT
cdr3_aa: CASSLAIGINEKLFF
j_call: TRBJ1-4
clone_size: NA
d_call: NA
v_call: TRBV5-1

cdr3_nt: TGTGCCAGCAGCCACCGCAGGGGGTTAGGTGGCTACACCTTC
cdr3_aa: CASSHRRGLGGYTF
j_call: TRBJ1-2
clone_size: NA
d_call: TRBD1
v_call: TRBV3-1/TRBV3-2

cdr3_nt: TGTGCCAGCAGCCCAGACAGGGACGGGGAGACCCAGTACTTC
cdr3_aa: CASSPDRDGETQYF
j_call: TRBJ2-5
clone_size: NA
d_call: TRBD1
v_call: TRBV7-9

cdr3_nt: TGTGCCAGCAGCCCGGGGAGGGGCACAGATACGCAGTATTTT
cdr3_aa: CASSPGRGTDTQYF
j_call: TRBJ2-3
clone_size: NA
d_call: TRBD2
v_call: TRBV7-2

cdr3_nt: TGTGCCTGGAGTCCACAGGGGGCGAGGACTGAAGCTTTCTTT
cdr3_aa: CAWSPQGARTEAFF
j_call: TRBJ1-1
clone_size: NA
d_call: TRBD1
v_call: TRBV30

cdr3_nt: TGTGCCAGCAGTTTCGGGACAGCTAACTATGGCTACACCTTC
cdr3_aa: CASSFGTANYGYTF
j_call: TRBJ1-2
clone_size: NA
d_call: TRBD1
v_call: TRBV28

cdr3_nt: TGTGCTAGTGGTTCTCCGACAACTGATCAGCCCCAGCATTTT
cdr3_aa: CASGSPTTDQPQHF
j_call: TRBJ1-5
clone_size: NA
d_call: NA
v_call: TRBV12-5

cdr3_nt: TGTGCCAGCAGTGAAGCGGCAGGGGGGTACGAGCAGTACTTC
cdr3_aa: CASSEAAGGYEQYF
j_call: TRBJ2-7
clone_size: NA
d_call: NA
v_call: TRBV25-1

cdr3_nt: TGCAGTTATAAGAGCTCCTACGAGCAGTACTTC
cdr3_aa: CSYKSSYEQYF
j_call: TRBJ2-7
clone_size: NA
d_call: NA
v_call: TRBV20-1

cdr3_nt: TGCGCCAGCAGCTCCGGGACAGGGGATTTTAATGGCTACACCTTC
cdr3_aa: CASSSGTGDFNGYTF
j_call: TRBJ1-2
clone_size: NA
d_call: TRBD1
v_call: TRBV5-1

cdr3_nt: TGTGCCAGCAGCCCCCCCGGACAGCTAAATTCACCCCTCCACTTT
cdr3_aa: CASSPPGQLNSPLHF
j_call: TRBJ1-6
clone_size: once
d_call: NA
v_call: TRBV7-2

cdr3_nt: TGCGCCAGCAGCCCGGACAGGGGGCTTGATACGCAGTATTTT
cdr3_aa: CASSPDRGLDTQYF
j_call: TRBJ2-3
clone_size: once
d_call: TRBD1
v_call: TRBV5-1

cdr3_nt: TGCGCCAGCAGCTCGCCGGAGGAGGGAACAGAGACCCAGTACTTC
cdr3_aa: CASSSPEEGTETQYF
j_call: TRBJ2-5
clone_size: NA
d_call: NA
v_call: TRBV5-1

cdr3_nt: TGTGCCAGCAGCTATACTGGGGCGGGGGGGCCTCAAGGGACCCAGTACTTC
cdr3_aa: CASSYTGAGGPQGTQYF
j_call: TRBJ2-5
clone_size: NA
d_call: TRBD2
v_call: TRBV7-2

cdr3_nt: TGTGCCTGGAGTTGGTCCGAGAAACTGTTTTTT
cdr3_aa: CAWSWSEKLFF
j_call: TRBJ1-4
clone_size: NA
d_call: NA
v_call: TRBV30

cdr3_nt: TGCAGCGTCATCGCCACAGGCAGAGGGGGTAAGGATCATGGCTACACCTTC
cdr3_aa: CSVIATGRGGKDHGYTF
j_call: TRBJ1-2
clone_size: NA
d_call: NA
v_call: TRBV29-1

cdr3_nt: TGTGCCAGCAGCCAACAGGGGACCTATGGCTACACCTTC
cdr3_aa: CASSQQGTYGYTF
j_call: TRBJ1-2
clone_size: NA
d_call: NA
v_call: TRBV3-1/TRBV3-2

cdr3_nt: TGCGCCAGCAGCCCCGGGGGACAACCGGGACAGGGGGTCTATGGCTACACCTTC
cdr3_aa: CASSPGGQPGQGVYGYTF
j_call: TRBJ1-2
clone_size: NA
d_call: TRBD1
v_call: TRBV5-1

cdr3_nt: TGTGCCAGCAGCCAAGACACCCTAGTAAAGCAGTTCTTC
cdr3_aa: CASSQDTLVKQFF
j_call: TRBJ2-1
clone_size: NA
d_call: NA
v_call: TRBV3-1/TRBV3-2

cdr3_nt: TGTGCCAGCAGACCCGACACGCCCTACGAGCAGTACTTC
cdr3_aa: CASRPDTPYEQYF
j_call: TRBJ2-7
clone_size: once
d_call: NA
v_call: TRBV6-6

cdr3_nt: TGCGCCAGCAGCTTGCAGGCAACTAATGAAAAACTGTTTTTT
cdr3_aa: CASSLQATNEKLFF
j_call: TRBJ1-4
clone_size: few
d_call: NA
v_call: TRBV5-1

cdr3_nt: TGTGCCAGCAGCCTTGGACAGGGAGGAGGGACTGAAGCTTTCTTT
cdr3_aa: CASSLGQGGGTEAFF
j_call: TRBJ1-1
clone_size: NA
d_call: TRBD1
v_call: TRBV2

cdr3_nt: TGTGCCAGCAGCCTGGGGGGGTTTAATGAAAAACTGTTTTTT
cdr3_aa: CASSLGGFNEKLFF
j_call: TRBJ1-4
clone_size: NA
d_call: NA
v_call: TRBV7-9

cdr3_nt: TGTGCCAGCAGTGAATATAGCGGGGGCAGAGATGGCTACACCTTC
cdr3_aa: CASSEYSGGRDGYTF
j_call: TRBJ1-2
clone_size: NA
d_call: NA
v_call: TRBV25-1

cdr3_nt: TGTGCCAGCAGGGGGGACACGTCATACGAGCAGTACTTC
cdr3_aa: CASRGDTSYEQYF
j_call: TRBJ2-7
clone_size: NA
d_call: NA
v_call: TRBV7-9

cdr3_nt: TGTGCCAGTAGGAAAACCGCCGGGACAGGGGGTATTATGAACACTGAAGCTTTCTTT
cdr3_aa: CASRKTAGTGGIMNTEAFF
j_call: TRBJ1-1
clone_size: NA
d_call: TRBD1
v_call: TRBV19

cdr3_nt: TGTGCCAGTAGTATTGTAGGGGGCTCCGAGCAGTACTTC
cdr3_aa: CASSIVGGSEQYF
j_call: TRBJ2-7
clone_size: NA
d_call: TRBD1
v_call: TRBV19

cdr3_nt: TGTGCCAGCAGCTCAGGACTTATAGAGACCCAGTACTTC
cdr3_aa: CASSSGLIETQYF
j_call: TRBJ2-5
clone_size: NA
d_call: NA
v_call: TRBV7-8

cdr3_nt: TGCAGCGTTATAAAAGGGGGCGGCCAAAACATTCAGTACTTC
cdr3_aa: CSVIKGGGQNIQYF
j_call: TRBJ2-4
clone_size: NA
d_call: TRBD1
v_call: TRBV29-1

cdr3_nt: TGTGCCAGTAGTATCTCTCCGACTAACACTGAAGCTTTCTTT
cdr3_aa: CASSISPTNTEAFF
j_call: TRBJ1-1
clone_size: NA
d_call: NA
v_call: TRBV19

cdr3_nt: TGCGCCAGCAGCTTGCAGGACAGTACTGAAGCTTTCTTT
cdr3_aa: CASSLQDSTEAFF
j_call: TRBJ1-1
clone_size: NA
d_call: NA
v_call: TRBV5-1

cdr3_nt: TGCGCCAGCAGCTTGGAATCAGGAAACAATCAGCCCCAGCATTTT
cdr3_aa: CASSLESGNNQPQHF
j_call: TRBJ1-5
clone_size: NA
d_call: NA
v_call: TRBV5-1

cdr3_nt: TGTGCCAGCAGCCACCTTGGGGCGAACACTGAAGCTTTCTTT
cdr3_aa: CASSHLGANTEAFF
j_call: TRBJ1-1
clone_size: NA
d_call: NA
v_call: TRBV14

cdr3_nt: TGTGCTAGTGGACCCGGACAGGTGGTTGATGAAAAACTGTTTTTT
cdr3_aa: CASGPGQVVDEKLFF
j_call: TRBJ1-4
clone_size: NA
d_call: TRBD1
v_call: TRBV12-5